Listed below are T cell receptor beta chains from one sample, sequenced in a study of beta chain features in type 1 diabetes. Produced via immunoSEQ multiplex PCR; TCRdb's table is partial and in-frame only. Among under 150,000 clones listed, about 44% were seen once. The specimen sequenced was Tregs from blood. All receptors come from a man younger than 30 in good health. Both conserved end residues are part of each CDR3. The D gene is left open where the match is weak. Clone size is shown for a subset of rows, as once, few, many or a class of expanded clone.

d_gene	v_gene	abundance	j_gene	CDR3nt	CDR3aa
TRBD2	TRBV6-5	.	TRBJ2-2	TGTGCCAGCACCCACGGGGACTACCGATCCGGGGAGCTGTTTTTT	CASTHGDYRSGELFF
TRBD2	TRBV10-3	.	TRBJ2-7	TGTGCCATCAGTGAGCCCCGGGGGGACCCCCGGGCCTACGAGCAGTACTTC	CAISEPRGDPRAYEQYF
.	TRBV9	.	TRBJ1-1	TGTGCCAGCAGTGCGGGGAGGCGGAATGAAGCTTTCTTT	CASSAGRRNEAFF
TRBD2	TRBV7-2	few	TRBJ2-3	TGTGCCAGCAGCTTAGCGGCAGGACTAGTAGATACGCAGTATTTT	CASSLAAGLVDTQYF
.	TRBV4-1	.	TRBJ2-7	TGCGCCAGCAGCCAAGAAGCCGGCAGGGTTAACGAGCAGTACTTC	CASSQEAGRVNEQYF
.	TRBV5-1	.	TRBJ2-7	TGCGCCAGCTTTGACCCGGGACTGAACTACGAGCAGTACTTC	CASFDPGLNYEQYF
.	TRBV5-1	.	TRBJ1-1	TGCGCCAGCAGCCATCAGGGTACTGAAGCTTTCTTT	CASSHQGTEAFF
TRBD2	TRBV6-4	.	TRBJ2-3	TGTGCCAGCAGTACAGAGCCTAGCGGGTCCTCGGTGGATTTT	CASSTEPSGSSVDF
TRBD2	TRBV5-1	.	TRBJ2-3	TGCGCCAGCAGCTTGGGACTAGCGGCAGATACGCAGTATTTT	CASSLGLAADTQYF
.	TRBV7-2	.	TRBJ1-6	TGTGCCAGCAGCTTAGGTTCAAGCAGGGTTTCACCCCTCCACTTT	CASSLGSSRVSPLHF
TRBD2	TRBV18	.	TRBJ2-3	TGTGCCAGCTCACCAGGACTAGCTCGCACAGATACGCAGTATTTT	CASSPGLARTDTQYF
.	TRBV23-1	many	TRBJ1-1	TGCGCCAGCAGTCCACCCAGGGGCCGGGACACTGAAGCTTTCTTT	CASSPPRGRDTEAFF
.	TRBV5-4	.	TRBJ2-3	TGTGCCAGCAGCTTGGATCCGAGCACAGATACGCAGTATTTT	CASSLDPSTDTQYF
.	TRBV6-5	few	TRBJ2-7	TGTGCCAGCAGTCACAGCTACGAGCAGTACTTC	CASSHSYEQYF
.	TRBV5-1	once	TRBJ2-1	TGCGCCAGCAGCGGCGGTTACAATGAGCAGTTCTTC	CASSGGYNEQFF
TRBD1	TRBV7-2	.	TRBJ1-5	TGTGCCAGCAGCCTCGACAGGGATGGTCAGCCCCAGCATTTT	CASSLDRDGQPQHF
TRBD2	TRBV28	.	TRBJ2-6	TGTGCCAGCATCCGCGGGGGAGGTGGGGCCAACGTCCTGACTTTC	CASIRGGGGANVLTF
TRBD2	TRBV30	once	TRBJ2-7	TGTGCCTGGAGTGTGGGGGGGGGCTACGAGCAGTACTTC	CAWSVGGGYEQYF
.	TRBV5-4	.	TRBJ1-2	TGTGCCAGCAGCCGGCTTGACAACACTGTCTCAGAAGGCTACACCTTC	CASSRLDNTVSEGYTF
.	TRBV14	.	TRBJ1-2	TGTGCCAGCAGCCAGGGACCCGGGGGAGGCTACACCTTC	CASSQGPGGGYTF
TRBD1	TRBV29-1	.	TRBJ2-7	TGCAGCGTTAGTACAGGGGTTCTTTCCTACGAGCAGTACTTC	CSVSTGVLSYEQYF
TRBD1	TRBV10-3	once	TRBJ2-6	TGTGCCATCAGTGAGCGGACAGGTTCCCCTGGGGCCAACGTCCTGACTTTC	CAISERTGSPGANVLTF
.	TRBV4-2	.	TRBJ1-1	TGTGCCAGCAGCCAAGCGTGGGCAGGGCCCCGTGAAGCTGAAGCTTTCTTT	CASSQAWAGPREAEAFF
TRBD2	TRBV28	.	TRBJ2-1	TGTGCCAGCAGCCAGAGGACTAGCGGGGACCACAATGAGCAGTTCTTC	CASSQRTSGDHNEQFF
TRBD2	TRBV7-6	few	TRBJ2-4	TGTGCCAGCAGCTTATCCCCGGGACTAGTCCCGTACTTC	CASSLSPGLVPYF
.	TRBV18	.	TRBJ2-3	TGTGCCAGCTCGCGAATACAGGACGGCACAGATACGCAGTATTTT	CASSRIQDGTDTQYF
.	TRBV6-1	.	TRBJ1-1	TGTGCCAGCAGTGAATGGGGAGGGAGGAACACTGAAGCTTTCTTT	CASSEWGGRNTEAFF
.	TRBV5-1	once	TRBJ1-6	TGCGCCAGCAGCGAGAGGTCCTATAATTCACCCCTCCACTTT	CASSERSYNSPLHF
TRBD1	TRBV7-9	.	TRBJ1-3	TGTGCCATGCGACAGGGGGCCTCTGGAAACACCATATATTTT	CAMRQGASGNTIYF
.	TRBV6-1	.	TRBJ2-2	TGTGCCAGCAGAAAGGGGCAAGGCATCACCGGGGAGCTGTTTTTT	CASRKGQGITGELFF
TRBD2	TRBV2	.	TRBJ2-3	TGTGCCAGCAGTGAAGCGTCGGCGGGGGGGAGAGATACGCAGTATTTT	CASSEASAGGRDTQYF
.	TRBV7-9	once	TRBJ1-2	TGTGCCAGCGCACAGGGTGGCTATGGCTACACCTTC	CASAQGGYGYTF
TRBD2	TRBV7-3	.	TRBJ2-2	TGTGCCAGCAGCCCCCACGGGGGGGGGAGTACCGGGGAGCTGTTTTTT	CASSPHGGGSTGELFF
TRBD1	TRBV5-1	.	TRBJ1-1	TGCGCCAGCAGCGGACGGACAGGGGTTGAAGCTTTCTTT	CASSGRTGVEAFF
TRBD1	TRBV7-2	.	TRBJ2-1	TGTGCCAGCAGCTCCTCGACAGGGTTCGATGAGCAGTTCTTC	CASSSSTGFDEQFF
.	TRBV11-1	.	TRBJ2-5	TGTGCCAGCAGCCGGTACGTGGAGACCCAGTACTTC	CASSRYVETQYF
.	TRBV6-6	.	TRBJ2-3	TGTGCCGCAGGAATGGGAGATACGCAGTATTTT	CAAGMGDTQYF
TRBD1	TRBV25-1	.	TRBJ2-3	TGTGCCAGCACCCGGACAGGGGGCACAGATACGCAGTATTTT	CASTRTGGTDTQYF
TRBD1	TRBV5-1	few	TRBJ1-2	TGCGCCAGCAGCTTGGTCCAGGGGGATGGCTACACCTTC	CASSLVQGDGYTF
TRBD2	TRBV7-9	.	TRBJ2-1	TGTGCCAGCAGCTTTGTACTAGCGGGGGGATACAATGAGCAGTTCTTC	CASSFVLAGGYNEQFF
.	TRBV7-2	few	TRBJ1-5	TGTGCCAGCAGCTCTAGGCCCAACCGAAATCAGCCCCAGCATTTT	CASSSRPNRNQPQHF
TRBD1	TRBV7-2	.	TRBJ1-6	TGTGCCAGCAGCAACCGGGACAGGGGGCGTTCACCCCTCCACTTT	CASSNRDRGRSPLHF
TRBD2	TRBV5-1	.	TRBJ2-3	TGCGCCAGCAGCTTCCTACTAGCGGGGGCTAGCACAGATACGCAGTATTTT	CASSFLLAGASTDTQYF
TRBD2	TRBV6-6	.	TRBJ2-1	TGTGCCAGCAGTTACTCGACTAGCGGTCACAATGAGCAGTTCTTC	CASSYSTSGHNEQFF
.	TRBV5-1	few	TRBJ1-2	TGCGCCAGCAGCGTGCCGACAGATTATGGCTACACCTTC	CASSVPTDYGYTF